Sequencing of this T cell receptor beta chain was carried out in a study of blood T cells in healthy people across ages. Germline CDR1 reads DFQATT; CDR2 reads SNEGSKA (reference sequence). The V end was cut by 0 bases, the J end by 8 bases, with 13 bases between. The CDR3 contains 13 residues. A J-beta primer mix and a sample-barcoded 5' primer were used in a second PCR of about 6 to 12 cycles. TCRdb fed the 5' RACE reads into MiXCR, producing one record per CDR3 protein. Here the sample spans approximately 800,000 distinct CDR3 sequences, about 62% being singletons. The gene calls are TRBV20-1 and TRBJ1-2; TRBD1 might be the D (6 bases). The sequence was collected from a man aged 25 to 45 in good health. The specimen was blood. The chain's CDR3 is CSARDRGIWGYTF. The CDR3 DNA sequence: TGCAGTGCTAGAGACAGGGGAATATGGGGCTACACCTTC.